A selection of T cell receptor beta chains follows, all from one sample in a study of shared clonotypes between healthy human individuals. Profiling relied on immunoSEQ multiplex PCR, and the TCRdb table lists in-frame clones only, not all of them. The sample has under 1,100,000 clones; 78% are singletons. The sequencing input was memory CD4+ T cells from PBMCs. The receptor set was obtained from a man between 18 and 35 years old in good health. Some clones in this sample may be carry-over from other donors' samples. Each CDR3 is given without its conserved first and last residue. The size field is filled for only some rows; it gives once, few, many or a size class.

size,length,J,V,CDR3
-,11,TRBJ1-3,TRBV7-3,ASSDGSGNTIY
-,11,TRBJ1-2,TRBV30,AWSVDARTGYT
few,16,TRBJ2-1,TRBV12-5,ASGTTFRTSGSSNEQF
once,13,TRBJ2-7,TRBV28,ASSLVGLAAYEQY
-,14,TRBJ2-1,TRBV7-9,ASSPPGLAGGGEQF
-,12,TRBJ1-1,TRBV27,ASSPPQAGTEAF
-,15,TRBJ2-7,TRBV27,ASSQLPRGEFSYEQY
-,14,TRBJ1-4,TRBV5-1,ASSLTFWGIGEKLF
-,12,TRBJ1-1,TRBV11-2,ASSLVTVNTEAF
-,15,TRBJ2-3,TRBV7-3,ASSPKPTGGSPDTQY
-,15,TRBJ2-1,TRBV5-1,ASSARGTSGRGNEQF
many,12,TRBJ1-4,TRBV28,ATTSAGLNEKLF
-,13,TRBJ2-7,TRBV27,ASSFGDSTTREQY
-,11,TRBJ2-2,TRBV18,ASSPTFDGELF
-,15,TRBJ2-1,TRBV10-3,AISLRLAFTSYNEQF
once,15,TRBJ2-2,TRBV28,ATTKARRGSNTGELF
few,14,TRBJ2-3,TRBV5-1,ASSSGGRLATDTQY
-,12,TRBJ2-1,TRBV5-1,ASSGIGPYNEQF
-,14,TRBJ2-1,TRBV5-1,ASSLAAGSSHNEQF
-,12,TRBJ1-2,TRBV28,ASRPSGPLHGYT
-,14,TRBJ2-5,TRBV30,AWRGTAFGYQETQY
-,11,TRBJ1-1,TRBV28,ASRGGGTSEAF
-,14,TRBJ1-3,TRBV2,ASSAMTDYSGNTIY
many,14,TRBJ2-7,TRBV7-2,ASSLASGQAAYEQY